This TCR beta chain was captured in a study of blood T cell repertoires in COVID-19. The overall study: The samples span acute and convalescent COVID-19 from the United States, Italy and Spain. T cells, B-cell-depleted T cells, or PBMCs supplied cDNA or gDNA.

Patients of the Seattle cohort, enrolled during active infection, were followed longitudinally. In the authors' methods: By means of reference gene primer amplification, nucleated cell counts were estimated. Sequencing used immunoSEQ multiplex PCR; TCRdb keeps in-frame clones, though not all of them. That table supplies the V and J calls and clone size; D and trimming were determined from the DNA. This sample has 150,000 to 200,000 clones, with roughly 87% found just once. J gave up 1 base and V 6 bases, and 6 bases lay outside the gene matches. Germline assignment: CDR1 LNHDA and CDR2 SQIVND (reference sequence). The CDR3 length is 15 residues.

This sequence joins TRBV19 and TRBJ2-7; 10 bases line up with TRBD1. The material sequenced was peripheral blood. The origin of this receptor is a woman aged 65 to 85 with COVID-19, enrolled during active disease. CDR3 DNA sequence: TGTGCCAGTAGGACCGTGGGACAGGGGTCCTACGAGCAGTACTTC. Translation: CASRTVGQGSYEQYF.